The sequence of this TCR beta chain was determined in a study of cytomegalovirus exposure and HLA in healthy donors (dated by TCRdb to about 2017). For the study in its entirety: An earlier analysis of 587 of the donors reported 250 to 300 Gb of sequence data and about 100 million unique TCR beta sequences from about 179 million T cells. Roughly 300 gigabases of sequencing data and 80 million or so unique TCR sequences were included in an early release covering about 700 HLA-typed donors. High-throughput TCR immunosequencing, statistical association of individual TCRs with disease status, and machine learning were combined to predict cytomegalovirus infection status. The study aimed to test whether signatures of past pathogen exposure could be identified by cataloging public T cell receptors. The study profiled the T cell repertoires of 500 to 800 subjects by immunosequencing and related them to cytomegalovirus serostatus. An earlier analysis of around 580 of the donors used high-throughput TCR beta sequencing to judge whether each TCR beta V gene segment behaved as functional or pseudogenic. Rather than drawing on any new phenotypic data, the later analysis identified candidate immune exposures from TCR beta sequences and the way those sequences occurred across donors. In addition to the first cohort of roughly 670 subjects, a separate validation cohort of under 150 different subjects was used. Five DR-DQ haplotypes were treated as single units for association and clustering because of strong linkage in the cohort. The number of donors typed differed by locus, with roughly 629-640 for A, B, C, DRB1 and DQB1, around 560 for DQA1, some 570 for DPA1, and some 450 for DPB1. The genetic ancestry cluster associated with self-reported Caucasian donors included about 84% of the approximately 410 genotyped donors. On average, about 240,000 unique TCR beta nucleotide sequences were sequenced per donor among 398 genotyped donors of the cohort, with about 17% of those sequences being non-productive. Both class I and class II loci were covered by HLA typing, at four-digit resolution. In a later analysis, previously published TCR beta repertoires from 550 to 750 donors were re-analyzed and high-resolution HLA genotyping was added so that TCR occurrence patterns could be studied. Alongside the repertoire data, information on donor age, sex, ethnicity and CMV serostatus was compiled. Every repertoire in the discovery cohort had been generated on one and the same sequencing platform. In a later genetic analysis, genome-wide SNP genotypes for 398 of the 666 donors were used, and that subset was treated as a discovery cohort. The paper's findings and limits, for the study overall: A further reported finding was that TCR beta sequences accurately predicted the HLA-A and HLA-B alleles for most subjects in the first cohort. The only immune exposure information available for the cohort was CMV serostatus. In a later analysis, HLA-associated TCR beta chains were found to be more clonally expanded and to have lower generation probabilities than equally common non-associated chains. Because HLA typing was missing for some donors at each locus, association tests included only the typed subset. A later analysis reported that several top co-occurrence clusters appeared linked to parvovirus B19, influenza, CMV and Epstein-Barr virus. Three of the identified cytomegalovirus-associated TCR beta chains were confirmed in vitro to be specific for cytomegalovirus antigens. A later analysis found that TCR association rates varied across HLA loci, with DRB1 alleles showing the most associated TCRs and HLA-C alleles the fewest. The study gave a list of over 150 TCR beta chains associated with cytomegalovirus. Specific HLA alleles were associated with over 15,000 TCR beta sequences at a false discovery rate of 0.05 in a later analysis. According to the authors, the approach could potentially be generalized to other disease states and immunological phenotypes. Linkage disequilibrium might explain the correlated functional status among segregating V segments, but an unknown experimental factor could not be ruled out. Assigning TCR associations to individual alleles was difficult when HLA alleles, especially DR and DQ, strongly co-occurred. Compared with the approximately 600-donor mean, donors in an Asian-associated ancestry cluster had fewer N-insertions in productive TCRs, according to a later genetic analysis. Some IMGT-functional V segments, including TRBV6-2 and TRBV6-3, could not be told apart with the 87-base-pair reads, so those segments were excluded. This cohort had only TCR beta chains sequenced, and the lack of alpha or paired-chain data limited which features could be detected. Approximately 16 rarely observed V segments, including chromosome 9 orphons, were excluded from the earlier analysis of just under 600 of the donors because counts were too low. According to a later analysis, most CMV-associated TCR beta chains appeared to be HLA-restricted, and the HLA associations seemed to be driven largely by CMV exposure. A cluster of highly shared sequence variants was judged likely to be a technical artifact of the sequencing pipeline. While some public TCRs were present in many individuals, most TCR sequences turned up only very rarely across donors. V-gene and J-gene trimming of TCR beta chains was associated with a missense DCLRE1C variant in a later genetic analysis, and the association was replicated in an independent cohort. In both the original and validation cohorts, the classifier was reported to diagnose cytomegalovirus status with high specificity and sensitivity. Presence/absence analyses assumed roughly uniform sequencing depth across donors, an assumption that may not hold. In an earlier analysis of some 500 of the donors, most TCR beta V segments were observed in productive rearrangements about 87% or about 30% of the time, broadly matching IMGT annotations.

From the germline V gene (reference sequence), CDR1 is MNHNY and CDR2 is SVGAGI. Measured from the cysteine to the phenylalanine, the CDR3 is 13 residues long. The kept DNA is CDR3 alone, 39 bases in frame from the first base. V is cut by 7 bases and J by 0 bases, and the space between the germline ends is 10 bases. The cohort comprised some 700 healthy bone marrow donors. Cohort members were all nominally healthy when sampled, although unrecorded immune exposures were likely present. The donor tested CMV seropositive and was one of the 289 seropositive cohort members. Every donor gave a peripheral blood sample, and the peripheral blood mononuclear cells from that sample were used for TCR beta sequencing. The Qiagen DNeasy Blood Extraction Kit was used to extract genomic DNA from the blood cell samples. Libraries came from the immunoSEQ multiplex PCR assay. For the multiplex PCR, a mixture combining 60 forward primers for TCR Vbeta segments and 13 reverse primers for TCR Jbeta segments was used. Amplification of the CDR3 region of rearranged TCR beta genes was performed with a multiplex PCR assay on genomic DNA. On the Illumina HiSeq System, the amplified TCR beta libraries were sequenced as 87-base-pair reads. The published analysis was carried out like this. A later analysis tallied around 82 million unique TCR beta chains across the approximately 670 repertoires, and about 10 million of those chains were shared by two or more donors. Raw reads were error-corrected and collapsed into unique sequences by a nearest-neighbor algorithm in which closely related sequences were merged to remove PCR and sequencing errors. V, D and J gene segments were assigned by aligning CDR3 sequences to IMGT reference sequences. For a sequence to be retained, a match of at least six nucleotides to both a V gene segment and a J gene segment was required. A rearrangement counted as productive if the CDR3 had no stop codons and remained in frame with V and J, and every other rearrangement counted as non-productive. Following IMGT convention, CDR3 was defined as the stretch from the second conserved V-encoded cysteine to the conserved J-encoded phenylalanine. In an earlier analysis of around 540 of the donors, sequences lacking an unambiguous match to a single V gene segment were excluded. An earlier analysis of 500 to 600 of the donors classified V segments as functional when productive rearrangements were above 56.7% and as segregating when the standard deviation between donors was above 5%. A statistical classification framework was built to diagnose cytomegalovirus status from the catalog of TCR beta chain sequences. In a later analysis, V and J genes were assigned by comparing TCR nucleotide sequences against IMGT/GENE-DB human TR gene sequences. Using the TCRdist pipeline, a later analysis assigned CDR3 sequences along with most-parsimonious VDJ recombination scenarios. A later analysis defined each TCR beta chain by its CDR3 amino acid sequence plus V-gene family, and excluded reads lacking a unique V-gene family. To address suspected cross-contamination and a sequencing artifact, a later analysis removed under 600 highly shared, low-generation-probability nucleotide sequences. For each public chain, a later analysis derived a clonal expansion index from normalized ranks of inferred template counts within each repertoire. In a later analysis, generation probabilities were computed with a VDJ recombination model fitted to out-of-frame rearrangements, and the resulting probabilities were checked against IGoR. Hypergeometric tests were used in a later analysis to score TCR-TCR, TCR-HLA and TCR-CMV co-occurrence, with a repertoire-size bias correction applied to the TCR pairs. False discovery rates were estimated in a later analysis by permuting HLA or CMV assignments 20 times. In a later analysis, co-occurring TCRs were grouped using DBSCAN, with TCRdist sequence similarity added in when clustering inside HLA-allele-positive subsets. Repertoires with fewer than 30,000 or more than 120,000 public chains, plus five repertoires with anomalous nucleotide sharing, were excluded from co-occurrence clustering. TCRdb took over this immuneACCESS table, retaining in-frame rearrangements with V and J assigned. Such tables are incomplete; in checked studies, under half of the missing clones stem from an unresolved V gene, and the remainder is unexplained. That table furnishes V, J and clone size, whereas the DNA furnished D and trimming. This sample is represented by about 140,000 clones; around 82% of them were singletons. Approximately 6.3% of the sample is taken by the ten largest.

Details on this clone: What this receptor recognizes is not known. Base qualities are not recorded, but no much larger clone differs from it by a single base.

The sample comprised PBMCs. The rearranged segments are TRBV6-6 and TRBJ2-7, with a weak D call of TRBD1 (5 bases match). The receptor was derived from a man aged 40-55 years in good health and CMV-seropositive. The nucleotides read TGTGCCAGCATCAAGGACAACTCCTACGAGCAGTACTTC. This sequence encodes CASIKDNSYEQYF.